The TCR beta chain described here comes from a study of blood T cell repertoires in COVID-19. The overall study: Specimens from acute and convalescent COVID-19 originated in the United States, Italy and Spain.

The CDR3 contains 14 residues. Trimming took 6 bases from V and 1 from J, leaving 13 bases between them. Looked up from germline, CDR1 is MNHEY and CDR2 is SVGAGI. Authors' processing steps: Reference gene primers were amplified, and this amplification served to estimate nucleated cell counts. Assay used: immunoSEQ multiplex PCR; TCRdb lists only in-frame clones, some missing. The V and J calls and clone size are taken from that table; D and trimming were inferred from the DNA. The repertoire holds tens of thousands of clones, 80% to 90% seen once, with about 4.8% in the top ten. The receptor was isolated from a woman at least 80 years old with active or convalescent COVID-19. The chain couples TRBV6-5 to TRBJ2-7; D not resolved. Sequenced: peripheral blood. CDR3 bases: TGTGCCAGCAGCCATAACGCGGCATCCTACGAGCAGTACTTC. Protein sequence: CASSHNAASYEQYF.